The 26 T cell receptor beta chains given below trace back to one sample, sequenced in a study of blood T cell repertoires in COVID-19. Profiled with immunoSEQ multiplex PCR; TCRdb holds only in-frame clones, not every one. The table has roughly 140,000 clones, more than 75% seen once. Sequences were obtained from peripheral blood. The receptor source for this set is a human donor in a cohort sampled during active COVID-19.

The chain couples TRBV3-1 (or the pseudogene TRBV3-2) to TRBJ2-2, with 10 bases that match TRBD1. This CDR3 spans 16 amino acids. CDR1 LGHDT and CDR2 YNNKEL come from the germline V gene (reference sequence). V gave up 8 bases and J gave up 6 bases; unmatched junction bases: 12. This CDR3 reads CASGYLDRGRAGELFF. The CDR3 DNA follows: TGTGCCAGCGGGTACTTGGACAGGGGGAGAGCCGGGGAGCTGTTTTTT.

The V call is TRBV2, the J call TRBJ1-3, with D unclear. V lost 6 bases and J 0 bases, leaving 9 bases between the germline ends. Per the germline V gene, CDR1 is SNHLY and CDR2 is FYNNEI. This CDR3 comprises 14 residues. The CDR3 region is CASSPGYSGNTIYF. The CDR3 DNA is TGTGCCAGCAGCCCCGGGTACTCTGGAAACACCATATATTTT.

The chain is built from TRBV7-9 and TRBJ2-7, with TRBD1 identical over 11 bases. CDR3 length: 15 residues. Germline CDR1 is SEHNR and CDR2 is FQNEAQ (reference sequence). J gave up 2 bases and V 3 bases, and 3 bases lay outside the gene matches. The CDR3 region is CASSFGTGGPYEQYF. The CDR3 coding sequence is TGTGCCAGCAGCTTTGGGACAGGGGGACCCTACGAGCAGTACTTC.

This chain connects TRBV5-6 to TRBJ1-1; possible D gene TRBD1, 6 bases. V gave up 4 bases and J gave up 8 bases, with 15 bases separating them. CDR3 length equals 13 residues. Germline CDR1 is SGHDT and CDR2 is YYEEEE. Here the CDR3 DNA reads TGTGCCAGCAGCAGGACAGACAGACTCGAAGCTTTCTTT. Translating it yields CASSRTDRLEAFF.

J is TRBJ2-7 and V is TRBV3-1 (or the pseudogene TRBV3-2), with D unresolved. V lost 0 bases to trimming and J lost 3 bases, with 6 bases between them. Germline V gene data show CDR1 as LGHDT and CDR2 as YNNKEL (reference sequence). The CDR3 loop spans 13 amino acids. In nucleotides, the CDR3 is TGTGCCAGCAGCCAAGATGGAGTCTACGAGCAGTACTTC. This encodes CASSQDGVYEQYF.

This clone has more than one count but fewer than ten. V is TRBV2 and J is TRBJ2-5; the match to TRBD1 covers 10 bases. The CDR3 covers 16 residues. The ends lost 6 bases at V and 4 bases at J; junction bases unmatched: 11. Germline values: CDR1 SNHLY, CDR2 FYNNEI. The CDR3 DNA sequence: TGTGCCAGCAGGGGTGACAGGGGGCTTAGTTCAGAGACCCAGTACTTC. This translates into CASRGDRGLSSETQYF.

This chain connects TRBV7-2 to TRBJ1-1; 9 nucleotides match TRBD1. The germline V gene encodes CDR1 SGHTA and CDR2 FQGNSA. V shed 1 base and J 4 bases; nucleotides not matched to a gene: 4. The CDR3 spans 15 residues. The CDR3 loop is CASSLGGQGPTEAFF. CDR3 DNA: TGTGCCAGCAGCTTAGGAGGACAGGGGCCCACTGAAGCTTTCTTT.

J is TRBJ1-5 and V is TRBV28; the D gene is possibly TRBD1 (6 bases). This CDR3 is 16 amino acids long. Between the trimmed V and J ends, which lost 4 bases and 1 base, there was a span of 14 bases. The germline CDR1 and CDR2 sequences are MDHEN and SYDVKM. CDR3 in DNA: TGTGCCAGCAGTTCGAAACAGGGATACAGCAATCAGCCCCAGCATTTT. This codes for CASSSKQGYSNQPQHF.

The table lists this clone with a count of one. This chain links TRBV6-5 with TRBJ1-4, with 8 bases matching TRBD1. The length of the CDR3 is 15 residues. The germline V gene encodes CDR1 MNHEY and CDR2 SVGAGI. The trim removed 6 bases at V and 1 base at J, leaving 4 bases unmatched. The CDR3 sequence: CASSRDRGTNEKLFF. The CDR3, as DNA: TGTGCCAGCAGCCGCGACAGGGGAACTAATGAAAAACTGTTTTTT.

The chain carries TRBV4-1 and TRBJ2-5; a possible D gene is TRBD1 (7 bases). The CDR3 spans 15 residues. CDR1 is MGHRA and CDR2 is YSYEKL in the germline V gene. Trimming took off 4 bases at V and 5 bases at J, with 17 bases between the two ends. CDR3 nucleotides: TGCGCCAGCAGCCGCCAAACGGCAGGGGGGGAGACCCAGTACTTC. Translation: CASSRQTAGGETQYF.

The V call is TRBV9, the J call TRBJ2-7; a weak D match, TRBD1 (6 bases). CDR3 length: 17 amino acids. The V end lost 0 bases, the J end lost 3 bases, and 19 bases lay between the germline ends. Germline CDR1 SGDLS, CDR2 YYNGEE. The CDR3 DNA follows: TGTGCCAGCAGCGTAGGGGTTGGGGCAGGGGTCTTCTACGAGCAGTACTTC. Protein product: CASSVGVGAGVFYEQYF.

The J gene is TRBJ1-2, the V gene TRBV10-1, with D tentatively TRBD1 (5 bases). Germline V CDR1 and CDR2: WNHNN, SYGVQD (reference sequence). V lost 3 bases and J 8 bases, leaving 16 bases between the germline ends. The length of the CDR3 is 14 residues. This CDR3 is CASSDGGAGKGYTF. In DNA, the CDR3 is TGCGCCAGCAGTGACGGCGGGGCAGGGAAAGGCTACACCTTC.

CDR3 sequence reads: CASRQQGRNEQYF. The CDR3 DNA sequence: TGTGCCAGCAGACAACAGGGGAGGAACGAGCAGTACTTC. V usage is TRBV28 and J usage is TRBJ2-7; possibly TRBD1 for D (7 bases). Trimming removed 6 bases from V and 5 bases from J, with 14 bases in between. Germline CDR1 is MDHEN and CDR2 is SYDVKM. The CDR3 extends over 13 amino acids.

This sequence joins TRBV6-6 and TRBJ1-1, with D hard to call. Germline CDR1 is MNHNY and CDR2 is SVGAGI (reference sequence). CDR3 length: 13 amino acids. Trimming cost V 8 bases and J 3 bases, with 13 bases left between them. In DNA, the CDR3 is TGTGCCAGCTGCCACATCCGGGACACTGAAGCTTTCTTT. Protein sequence: CASCHIRDTEAFF.

The table lists this clone with a few counts. The J gene is TRBJ1-6, the V gene TRBV6-1; 7 positions match TRBD1. This CDR3 has 16 residues. The V segment lost 3 bases and the J segment 2 bases; nucleotides outside the gene matches: 4. The germline gives CDR1 MNHNS, CDR2 SASEGT. CDR3 DNA: TGTGCCAGCAGTGATACCGGGACAGCCTATAATTCACCCCTCCACTTT. Translation: CASSDTGTAYNSPLHF.

At least ten counts were recorded for this clone. In DNA, the CDR3 is TGTGCCAGCAGCCAAGAGTCGGGGGTGAAGGGCTACACCTTC. Translation: CASSQESGVKGYTF. The chain joins TRBV11-1 to TRBJ1-2, with D possibly matching TRBD1 (5 bases). Germline-derived CDR1 and CDR2 are SGHAT and FQDESV (reference sequence). V lost 5 bases, J lost 8 bases, and 18 bases lay in between. The CDR3 runs to 14 residues.

CDR3 amino acids: CASSDVAGAHNKQFF. Written as DNA, the CDR3 is TGTGCCAGCAGTGACGTTGCGGGGGCCCACAACAAGCAGTTCTTC. This chain uses TRBV6-4 with TRBJ2-1; TRBD2 might be the D (7 bases). The CDR3 totals 15 residues. V was shortened by 2 bases and J by 11 bases, with 19 bases between the two germline ends. Germline CDR1 and CDR2: MRHNA and SNTAGT.

This chain joins TRBV28 and TRBJ2-7; a weak D match, TRBD1 (6 bases). The germline gives CDR1 MDHEN, CDR2 SYDVKM. The CDR3 loop spans 15 amino acids. V was cut by 2 bases and J by 5 bases, with 16 bases left in between. CDR3 loop: CASSLLTGGSDEQYF. CDR3 in DNA: TGTGCCAGCAGTTTACTGACAGGAGGATCCGACGAGCAGTACTTC.

V usage is TRBV3-1 (or the pseudogene TRBV3-2) and J usage is TRBJ2-7; D unresolved. Germline loops: CDR1 LGHDT, CDR2 YNNKEL (reference sequence). The CDR3 spans 13 residues. V lost 1 base to trimming and J lost 0 bases, with 4 bases between them. The DNA for the CDR3 is TGTGCCAGCAGCCAAGTTAGCTCCTACGAGCAGTACTTC. Translated: CASSQVSSYEQYF.

The gene calls are TRBV28 and TRBJ2-1; TRBD1 matches at 9 bases. Trimming removed 1 base from V and 9 bases from J; junction bases left unmatched: 7. CDR1 is MDHEN, CDR2 SYDVKM, per germline. The CDR3 loop spans 15 amino acids. CDR3: CASSLYRGRVGEQFF. The DNA of the CDR3 is TGTGCCAGCAGTTTATACAGGGGGCGCGTTGGTGAGCAGTTCTTC.

The V gene is TRBV5-4, the J gene TRBJ1-1; 8 nucleotides align to TRBD1. The CDR3 sequence is 14 residues long. The J segment lost 2 bases and the V segment lost 5 bases, leaving 5 bases of the junction unmatched. CDR1 and CDR2 from the germline V gene are SGHNT and YYREEE (reference sequence). CDR3 sequence: CASRTGEINTEAFF. The CDR3 DNA reads as TGTGCCAGCAGGACAGGGGAAATAAACACTGAAGCTTTCTTT.

There are a few counts of this clone. J is TRBJ2-5 and V is TRBV2, with TRBD1 identical over 10 bases. The CDR3 is made up of 14 amino acids. Trimming at V came to 6 bases and at J to 5 bases, leaving 6 bases not matched to a gene. CDR1 and CDR2 from the germline V gene are SNHLY and FYNNEI. The CDR3 is CASSVTGGQETQYF. CDR3 coding DNA: TGTGCCAGCAGCGTGACAGGGGGCCAGGAGACCCAGTACTTC. Variable domain in full (rest from reference TRBV2 and TRBJ2-5): EPEVTQTPSHQVTQMGQEVILRCVPISNHLYFYWYRQILGQKVEFLVSFYNNEISEKSEIFDDQFSVERPDGSNFTLKIRSTKLEDSAMYFCASSVTGGQETQYFGPGTRLLVL.

The chain couples TRBV7-9 to TRBJ2-5; D possibly corresponds to TRBD2 (6 bases). V was clipped by 3 bases and J by 5 bases, with 13 bases between them. The CDR3 length is 14 residues. Looked up from germline, CDR1 is SEHNR and CDR2 is FQNEAQ (reference sequence). The CDR3 spells CASSLTSSLETQYF. In DNA, the CDR3 is TGTGCCAGCAGCTTGACTAGTTCTCTTGAGACCCAGTACTTC.

This chain uses TRBV12-3 or TRBV12-4 with TRBJ2-2; no definite D call. The CDR3 is 11 residues long. Trimming took 5 bases from V and 4 from J, leaving 2 bases between them. The CDR3: CASSRTGELFF. CDR3 DNA sequence: TGTGCCAGCAGTCGCACCGGGGAGCTGTTTTTT.

V gene TRBV5-8 combines with J gene TRBJ1-1, with D maybe TRBD1 (5 bases). CDR1 is SGHTS and CDR2 is YDEGEE in the germline V gene. V lost 0 bases, J lost 10 bases, and 16 bases lay in between. This CDR3 is 14 amino acids long. CDR3 loop: CASSLDGHPLGAFF. CDR3 DNA: TGTGCCAGCAGCTTGGATGGACATCCTTTGGGAGCTTTCTTT.

This chain uses TRBV5-1 with TRBJ1-2, with TRBD1 as a possible D gene (6 bases). This CDR3 is 14 amino acids long. V gave up 2 bases and J gave up 8 bases, with 16 bases separating them. Germline-derived CDR1 and CDR2 are SGHRS and YFSETQ. DNA for the CDR3: TGCGCCAGCAGCTTATTATCGTCAGGGGACGGCTACACCTTC. Translating gives CASSLLSSGDGYTF.